A single sample gave rise to the 24 T cell receptor beta chains below, sequenced in a study of blood T cell repertoires in COVID-19. The assay was immunoSEQ multiplex PCR, and TCRdb's table has in-frame clones only and misses some. The repertoire includes about 210,000 clones, 82% of them detected once, and about 12% sits in the top ten. The specimen was peripheral blood. The receptors stem from a woman in her thirties or forties with acute or convalescent COVID-19.

This sequence joins TRBV7-6 and TRBJ2-5, with D possibly matching TRBD2 (5 bases). The CDR3 covers 14 residues. V lost 5 bases to trimming and J lost 3 bases, with 13 bases between them. Germline lookup yields CDR1 SGHVS and CDR2 FNYEAQ. The chain's CDR3 is CASSVSGPKETQYF. The CDR3 DNA reads TGTGCCAGCAGCGTCAGCGGTCCCAAAGAGACCCAGTACTTC.

The chain links TRBV1 to TRBJ2-3; no check of the table's D call, TRBD2, against the DNA was made. TRBV1 is termed a pseudogene. The CDR3 runs 15 residues. DNA for the CDR3: TGCACCAGCAGCCCCCGCCAACTAGGTGTAGATACGCAGTATTTT. Its protein product is CTSSPRQLGVDTQYF.

V is TRBV15 and J is TRBJ1-5, with TRBD1 identical over 8 bases. This CDR3 region has 16 residues. Germline V lookup: CDR1 LNHNV, CDR2 YYDKDF (reference sequence). V shed 1 base, J shed 7 bases, and the junction held 9 bases outside the gene matches. CDR3 nucleotide sequence: TGTGCCACCAGCAGAGGGTCCGGCAGGGGGCAACAGCCCCAGCATTTT. It codes for CATSRGSGRGQQPQHF.

The chain uses TRBV28 and TRBJ1-2; weak D call: TRBD1 (6 bases). V lost 6 bases to trimming and J lost 4 bases, with 15 bases between them. Looked up from germline, CDR1 is MDHEN and CDR2 is SYDVKM. The CDR3 covers 14 residues. This CDR3 reads CASSPPHRAYGYTF. DNA for the CDR3: TGTGCCAGCAGCCCCCCCCACAGGGCCTATGGCTACACCTTC.

CDR3 in DNA: TGTGCCACCTGGGGGGGGAGCGGCTACACCTTC. This gives the protein CATWGGSGYTF. V usage is TRBV6-5 and J usage is TRBJ1-2; TRBD1 is a possible D gene (5 bases). The CDR3 spans 11 residues. V lost 10 bases, J lost 8 bases, and 14 bases lay in between. Per the germline V gene, CDR1 is MNHEY and CDR2 is SVGAGI.

This clone appeared a single time. The chain recombines TRBV7-2 with TRBJ1-1; TRBD1 might be the D (5 bases). The CDR3 is 14 residues long. Germline CDR1 is SGHTA and CDR2 is FQGNSA. Between the trimmed V and J ends, which lost 1 base and 5 bases, there was a span of 11 bases. CDR3 in amino acids: CASSLVQGGTEAFF. CDR3 DNA: TGTGCCAGCAGCTTAGTTCAGGGAGGGACTGAAGCTTTCTTT.

The chain has TRBV11-1 and TRBJ2-7, with TRBD1 matching 9 bases. J lost 6 bases, V lost 2 bases, and 5 bases had no gene match. This CDR3 has 14 amino acids. Germline loops: CDR1 SGHAT, CDR2 FQDESV (reference sequence). The CDR3, as DNA: TGTGCCAGCAGCTTAAGGGGACAGGGTCCCGAGCAGTACTTC. Encoded protein: CASSLRGQGPEQYF. Filled out from reference TRBV11-1 and TRBJ2-7, the complete variable domain reads EAEVAQSPRYKITEKSQAVAFWCDPISGHATLYWYRQILGQGPELLVQFQDESVVDDSQLPKDRFSAERLKGVDSTLKIQPAELGDSAMYLCASSLRGQGPEQYFGPGTRLTVT.

The chain couples TRBV25-1 to TRBJ1-2, with a weak D call TRBD1 (5 bases). Germline CDR1 and CDR2: MGHDK and SYGVNS. V shed 10 bases and J shed 6 bases, with 18 bases lying between them. The CDR3 covers 13 residues. The CDR3 protein is CATSAGTGDGYTF. CDR3 bases: TGTGCCACTTCGGCCGGGACGGGGGATGGCTACACCTTC.

The CDR3 region has the DNA TGTGCCAGCAGCTTAGAAACGCGGAGATTACAAGAGACCCAGTACTTC. It yields the protein CASSLETRRLQETQYF. The chain uses TRBV7-2 and TRBJ2-5; unclear D gene. Germline assignment: CDR1 SGHTA and CDR2 FQGNSA. V was pared by 1 base and J by 2 bases, with 14 bases between. This CDR3 has 16 amino acids.

V and J are TRBV12-3 or TRBV12-4 and TRBJ1-2; no clear D. This CDR3 region has 13 residues. Trimming cost V 7 bases and J 8 bases, with 17 bases left between them. The CDR3 DNA sequence: TGTGCCAGCAATCCCGGACCTAGCGAGGGCTACACCTTC. Its translation is CASNPGPSEGYTF.

This sequence joins TRBV11-1 and TRBJ2-2, with D unclear. This CDR3 region has 13 residues. Germline V lookup: CDR1 SGHAT, CDR2 FQDESV (reference sequence). V was shortened by 6 bases and J by 7 bases, with 12 bases between the two germline ends. The CDR3 spells CASSYTPGGELFF. The CDR3 DNA is TGTGCCAGCAGTTATACCCCGGGCGGGGAGCTGTTTTTT.

The V gene is TRBV11-2, the J gene TRBJ1-2; 8 nucleotides align to TRBD1. With V trimmed by 5 bases and J by 6 bases, 11 bases remained unmatched. The CDR3 is made up of 15 amino acids. CDR1 and CDR2 (germline): SGHAT, FQNNGV. CDR3 in amino acids: CASSRTTGGLDGYTF. CDR3 nucleotides: TGTGCCAGCAGCCGGACCACAGGGGGGCTCGATGGCTACACCTTC.

The chain employs TRBV11-2 and TRBJ2-1; D not resolved. This CDR3 is built from 12 residues. Germline V gene data show CDR1 as SGHAT and CDR2 as FQNNGV. Trimming shortened V by 4 bases and J by 5 bases, and 6 bases separated the two germline ends. The chain's CDR3 is CASSSHNNEQFF. The CDR3 nucleotides read TGTGCCAGCAGCTCCCACAACAATGAGCAGTTCTTC.

This clone appeared a few times. The chain recombines TRBV10-3 with TRBJ1-2; tentatively, D is TRBD1 (5 bases). This CDR3 has 16 amino acids. Trimming stripped 0 bases from V and 2 bases from J, with 13 bases between. Germline V gene sequence: CDR1 ENHRY, CDR2 SYGVKD. CDR3 loop: CAISESREGRNYGYTF. CDR3 nucleotide sequence: TGTGCCATCAGTGAGTCGAGGGAGGGGAGGAACTATGGCTACACCTTC.

The genes are TRBV4-3 and TRBJ2-3, with a tentative D call TRBD2 (5 bases). The CDR3 is 14 amino acids. CDR1 LGHNA and CDR2 YSLEER come from the germline V gene. Trimming left V 0 bases short and J 9 bases short, with 13 bases between. CDR3 bases: TGCGCCAGCAGCCAAGAATCCGGACGAGGGACGCAGTATTTT. Amino acids: CASSQESGRGTQYF.

The rearrangement joins TRBV29-1 to TRBJ1-2; possibly TRBD1 for D (5 bases). Germline V CDR1 and CDR2: SQVTM, ANQGSEA. The V end lost 7 bases, the J end lost 4 bases, and 16 bases lay between the germline ends. This CDR3 is 13 amino acids long. The DNA for the CDR3 is TGCAGCGCTCACCTCGGGGGTCCCTATGGCTACACCTTC. Translating it yields CSAHLGGPYGYTF. Variable domain in full (rest from reference TRBV29-1 and TRBJ1-2): SAVISQKPSRDICQRGTSLTIQCQVDSQVTMMFWYRQQPGQSLTLIATANQGSEATYESGFVIDKFPISRPNLTFSTLTVSNMSPEDSSIYLCSAHLGGPYGYTFGSGTRLTVV.

The chain has TRBV6-5 and TRBJ1-2; 7 bases map to TRBD1. The CDR3 runs to 14 residues. J was trimmed by 4 bases and V by 9 bases; bases with no gene match: 11. CDR1 is MNHEY, CDR2 SVGAGI, per germline. The CDR3 nucleotides read TGTGCCAGTATTCCGGGACAGCTTTTCTATGGCTACACCTTC. Translating it yields CASIPGQLFYGYTF.

The CDR3: CASTYGPGAMYEQFF. CDR3 sequence (DNA): TGCGCCAGCACCTATGGACCAGGGGCTATGTACGAGCAGTTCTTC. This chain connects TRBV5-1 to TRBJ2-1; a possible D gene is TRBD1 (6 bases). The germline V gene encodes CDR1 SGHRS and CDR2 YFSETQ. Trimming shortened V by 6 bases and J by 10 bases, and 23 bases separated the two germline ends. This CDR3 spans 15 amino acids.

The rearrangement uses TRBV30 and TRBJ2-5, with a weak D call TRBD2 (7 bases). V lost 3 bases and J lost 8, with 25 bases in between. The CDR3 length is 16 residues. In germline, CDR1 is GTSNPN, CDR2 SVGIG (reference sequence). The CDR3 protein is CAWSAEGGARGSTQYF. In DNA, the CDR3 is TGTGCCTGGAGCGCCGAAGGGGGGGCCCGAGGGTCCACCCAGTACTTC.

The gene calls are TRBV11-2 and TRBJ2-7; TRBD2 matches at 10 bases. This CDR3 spans 18 amino acids. CDR1 is SGHAT and CDR2 is FQNNGV in the germline V gene. V shed 1 base and J 2 bases; nucleotides not matched to a gene: 11. DNA for the CDR3: TGTGCCAGCAGCTTAGGTATTACTAGCGGGACATTTACCTACGAGCAGTACTTC. Protein sequence: CASSLGITSGTFTYEQYF.

The rearrangement joins TRBV10-2 to TRBJ2-1; D is uncertain. From germline, CDR1 is WSHSY and CDR2 SAAADI. The CDR3 runs to 17 residues. The ends were cut back, 0 bases at V and 4 bases at J, with 16 bases in the middle. The CDR3 spells CASSESTQNTFYNEQFF. The CDR3 nucleotides read TGCGCCAGCAGTGAGTCGACTCAAAATACTTTTTACAATGAGCAGTTCTTC.

The chain is built from TRBV5-1 and TRBJ1-6; 9 bases fit TRBD1. V shed 5 bases and J 10 bases; nucleotides not matched to a gene: 4. The CDR3 contains 13 residues. Germline CDR1 reads SGHRS; CDR2 reads YFSETQ. Written as DNA, the CDR3 is TGCGCCAGCAGAGGACAGGGGCAATCACCCCTCCACTTT. As protein: CASRGQGQSPLHF. Supplemented by reference TRBV5-1 and TRBJ1-6, the full variable domain reads KAGVTQTPRYLIKTRGQQVTLSCSPISGHRSVSWYQQTPGQGLQFLFEYFSETQRNKGNFPGRFSGRQFSNSRSEMNVSTLELGDSALYLCASRGQGQSPLHFGNGTRLTVT.

The chain carries TRBV9 and TRBJ1-5; the match to TRBD1 covers 10 bases. Germline V CDR1 and CDR2: SGDLS, YYNGEE. V dropped 3 bases and J dropped 4; count of bases not matched to a gene: 10. The CDR3 runs 17 residues. The CDR3 sequence is CASSAALPGQGNQPQHF. CDR3 nucleotide sequence: TGTGCCAGCAGCGCCGCCCTCCCGGGACAGGGGAATCAGCCCCAGCATTTT.

The chain is built from TRBV4-1 and TRBJ2-7; D unresolved. Looked up from germline, CDR1 is MGHRA and CDR2 is YSYEKL. CDR3 length: 13 residues. Trimming left V 0 bases short and J 2 bases short, with 5 bases between. The CDR3 nucleotides read TGCGCCAGCAGCCAAGATTTAACCTACGAGCAGTACTTC. Protein sequence: CASSQDLTYEQYF.